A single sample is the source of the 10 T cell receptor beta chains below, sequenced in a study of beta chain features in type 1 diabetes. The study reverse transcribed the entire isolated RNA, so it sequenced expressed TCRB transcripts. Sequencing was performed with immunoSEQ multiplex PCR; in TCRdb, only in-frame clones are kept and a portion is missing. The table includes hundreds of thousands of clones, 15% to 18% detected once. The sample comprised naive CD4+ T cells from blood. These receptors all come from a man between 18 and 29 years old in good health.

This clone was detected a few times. The CDR3 loop is CASSRERVGNQPQHF. CDR3 nucleotide sequence: TGTGCCAGCAGCCGTGAGCGGGTTGGGAATCAGCCCCAGCATTTT. The chain recombines TRBV2 with TRBJ1-5; D remains unclear. The ends were cut back, 6 bases at V and 4 bases at J, with 16 bases in the middle. This CDR3 has 15 amino acids. CDR1 SNHLY and CDR2 FYNNEI come from the germline V gene.

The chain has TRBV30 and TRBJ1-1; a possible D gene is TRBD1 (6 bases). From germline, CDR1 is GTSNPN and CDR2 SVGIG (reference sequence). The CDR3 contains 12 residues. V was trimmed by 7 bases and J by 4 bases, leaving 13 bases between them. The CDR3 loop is CASYRESTEAFF. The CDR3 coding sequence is TGTGCCTCATACAGGGAGTCCACTGAAGCTTTCTTT. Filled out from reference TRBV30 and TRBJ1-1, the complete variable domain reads SQTIHQWPATLVQPVGSPLSLECTVEGTSNPNLYWYRQAAGRGLQLLFYSVGIGQISSEVPQNLSASRPQDRQFILSSKKLLLSDSGFYLCASYRESTEAFFGQGTRLTVV.

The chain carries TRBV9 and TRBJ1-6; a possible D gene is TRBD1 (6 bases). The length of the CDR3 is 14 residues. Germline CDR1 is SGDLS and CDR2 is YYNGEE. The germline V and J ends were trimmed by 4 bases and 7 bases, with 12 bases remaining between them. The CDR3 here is CASSLDQGNSPLHF. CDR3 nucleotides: TGTGCCAGCAGCTTGGATCAGGGGAATTCACCCCTCCACTTT.

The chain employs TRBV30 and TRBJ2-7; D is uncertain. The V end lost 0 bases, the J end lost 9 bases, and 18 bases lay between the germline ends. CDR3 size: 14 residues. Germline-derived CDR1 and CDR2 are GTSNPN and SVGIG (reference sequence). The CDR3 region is CAWSVRAGWSPQYF. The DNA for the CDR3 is TGTGCCTGGAGTGTACGCGCAGGCTGGTCACCGCAGTACTTC.

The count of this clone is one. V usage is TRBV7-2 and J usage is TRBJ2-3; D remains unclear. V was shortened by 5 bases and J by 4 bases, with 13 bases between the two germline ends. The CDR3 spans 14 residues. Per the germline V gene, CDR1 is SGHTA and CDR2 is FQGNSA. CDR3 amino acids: CASSRTRRADTQYF. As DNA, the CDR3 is TGTGCCAGCAGCCGGACCCGAAGGGCAGATACGCAGTATTTT.

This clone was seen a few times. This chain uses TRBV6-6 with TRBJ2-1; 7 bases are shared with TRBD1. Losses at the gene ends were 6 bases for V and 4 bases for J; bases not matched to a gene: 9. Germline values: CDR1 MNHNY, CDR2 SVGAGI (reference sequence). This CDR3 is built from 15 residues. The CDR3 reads CASRQPGQPYNEQFF. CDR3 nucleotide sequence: TGTGCCAGCAGACAACCGGGACAGCCATACAATGAGCAGTTCTTC.

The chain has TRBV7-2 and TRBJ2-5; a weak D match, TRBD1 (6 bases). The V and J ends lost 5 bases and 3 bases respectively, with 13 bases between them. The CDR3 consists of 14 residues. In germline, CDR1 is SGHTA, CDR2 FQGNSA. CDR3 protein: CASSRGGFKETQYF. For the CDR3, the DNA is TGTGCCAGCAGCCGAGGGGGATTTAAAGAGACCCAGTACTTC.

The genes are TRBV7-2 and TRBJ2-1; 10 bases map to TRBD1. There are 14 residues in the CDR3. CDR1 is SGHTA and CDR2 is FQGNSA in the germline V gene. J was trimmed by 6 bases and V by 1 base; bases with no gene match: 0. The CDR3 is CASSLGTGGNEQFF. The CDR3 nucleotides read TGTGCCAGCAGCTTAGGGACAGGGGGCAATGAGCAGTTCTTC.

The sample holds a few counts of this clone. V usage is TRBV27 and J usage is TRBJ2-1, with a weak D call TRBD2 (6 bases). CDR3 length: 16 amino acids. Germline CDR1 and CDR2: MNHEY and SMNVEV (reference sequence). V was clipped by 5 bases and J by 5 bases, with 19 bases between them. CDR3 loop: CASSHARGSWDNEQFF. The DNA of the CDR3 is TGTGCCAGCAGTCATGCCCGGGGGAGCTGGGACAATGAGCAGTTCTTC.

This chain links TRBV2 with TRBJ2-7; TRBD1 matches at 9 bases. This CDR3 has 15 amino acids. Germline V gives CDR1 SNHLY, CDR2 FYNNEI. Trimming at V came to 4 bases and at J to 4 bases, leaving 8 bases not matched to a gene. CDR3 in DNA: TGTGCCAGCAGTGCAAGGACAGGGGAACCTTACGAGCAGTACTTC. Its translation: CASSARTGEPYEQYF.